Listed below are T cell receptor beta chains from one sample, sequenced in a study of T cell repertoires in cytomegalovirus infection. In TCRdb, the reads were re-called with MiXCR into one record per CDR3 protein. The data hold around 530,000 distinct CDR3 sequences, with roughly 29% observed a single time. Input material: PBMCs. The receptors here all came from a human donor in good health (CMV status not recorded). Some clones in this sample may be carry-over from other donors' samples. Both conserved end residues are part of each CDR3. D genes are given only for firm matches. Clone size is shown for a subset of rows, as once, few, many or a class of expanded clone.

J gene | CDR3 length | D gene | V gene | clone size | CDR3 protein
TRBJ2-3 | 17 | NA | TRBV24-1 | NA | CATSEIPDGSFTDTQYF
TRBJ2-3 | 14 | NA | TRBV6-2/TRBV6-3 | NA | CATGPSASTDTQYF
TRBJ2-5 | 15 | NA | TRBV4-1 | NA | CASSQGLGVRETQYF
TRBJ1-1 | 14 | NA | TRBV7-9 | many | CASSSQGRVSEAFF
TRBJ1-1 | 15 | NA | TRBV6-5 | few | CASSYSRGQGTEAFF
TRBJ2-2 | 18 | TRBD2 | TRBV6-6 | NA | CASSYGPAGGLRTGELFF
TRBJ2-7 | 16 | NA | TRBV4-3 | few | CASSPQPGPWNYEQYF
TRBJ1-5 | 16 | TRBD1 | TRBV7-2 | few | CASSLIGTGINQPQHF
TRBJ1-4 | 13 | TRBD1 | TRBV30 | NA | CAWAQGAREKLFF
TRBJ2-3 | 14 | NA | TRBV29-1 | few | CSAPGGLAADTQYF
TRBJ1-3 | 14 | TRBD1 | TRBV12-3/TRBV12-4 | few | CASRGQNSGNTIYF
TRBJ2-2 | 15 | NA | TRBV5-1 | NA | CASSRPGVNTGELFF
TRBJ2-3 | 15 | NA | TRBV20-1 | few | CSASDGITSTDTQYF
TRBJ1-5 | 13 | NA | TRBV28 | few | CASSLFQNQPQHF
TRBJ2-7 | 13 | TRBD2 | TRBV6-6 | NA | CASSFSGSTEQYF
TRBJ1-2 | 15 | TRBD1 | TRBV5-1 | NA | CASSLGSGTGEGYTF
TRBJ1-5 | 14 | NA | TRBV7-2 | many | CASSLGYSQGPQHF
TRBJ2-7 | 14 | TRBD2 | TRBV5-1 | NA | CATRRGLAGVEQYF
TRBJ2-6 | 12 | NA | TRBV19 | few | CASMTGANVLTF
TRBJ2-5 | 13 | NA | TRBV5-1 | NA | CASSSGTLETQYF
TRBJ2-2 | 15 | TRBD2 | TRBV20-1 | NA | CSVRRLAGATGELFF
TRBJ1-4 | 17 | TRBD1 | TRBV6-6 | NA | CASSYSILGTANEKLFF
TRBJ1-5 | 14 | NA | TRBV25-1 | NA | CASSGAGGGQPQHF
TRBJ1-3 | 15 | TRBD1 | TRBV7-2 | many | CASSTRDSSGNTIYF
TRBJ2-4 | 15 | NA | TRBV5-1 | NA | CASSFGGTDKNIQYF
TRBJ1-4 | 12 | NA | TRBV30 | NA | CAWSAGGGKLFF
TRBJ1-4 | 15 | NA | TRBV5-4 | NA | CASSLGRQGTEKLFF
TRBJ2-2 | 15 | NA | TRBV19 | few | CASSILRGNTGELFF
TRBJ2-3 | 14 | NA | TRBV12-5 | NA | CASGLGTDTYTQYF
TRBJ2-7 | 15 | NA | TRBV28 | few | CASSFSTGYSYEQYF
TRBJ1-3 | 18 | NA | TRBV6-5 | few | CASSYAGGRGVGGNTIYF
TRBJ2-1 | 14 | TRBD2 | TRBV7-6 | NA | CASSPGLANDEQFF
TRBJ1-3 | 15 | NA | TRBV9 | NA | CASSVGRGAGNTIYF
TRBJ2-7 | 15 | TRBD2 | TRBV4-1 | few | CASRTFRGRGYEQYF
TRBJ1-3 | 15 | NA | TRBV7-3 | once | CASSHGVGPGNTIYF
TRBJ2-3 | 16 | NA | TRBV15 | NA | CATSSARDVVWDTQYF
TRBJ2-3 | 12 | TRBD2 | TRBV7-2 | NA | CASALAAHTQYF
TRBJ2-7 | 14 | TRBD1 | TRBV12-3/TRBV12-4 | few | CASSLLRDRGEQYF
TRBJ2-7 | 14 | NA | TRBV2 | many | CASSAGQSPREQYF
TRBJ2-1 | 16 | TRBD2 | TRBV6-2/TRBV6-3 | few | CASSYSPGGPRNEQFF
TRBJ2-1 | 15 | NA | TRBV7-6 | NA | CASSSDAGSYNEQFF
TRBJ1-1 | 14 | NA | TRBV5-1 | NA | CASSGQGTNTEAFF
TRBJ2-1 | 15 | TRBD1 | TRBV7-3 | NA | CASSSPGQGFGEQFF
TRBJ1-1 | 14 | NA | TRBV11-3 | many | CASSLVSVNTEAFF
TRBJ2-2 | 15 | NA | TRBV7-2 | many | CASSPGTQGTGELFF
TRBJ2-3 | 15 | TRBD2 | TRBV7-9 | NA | CASSPLAAATDTQYF
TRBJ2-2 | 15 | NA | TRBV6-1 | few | CASLRGRASTGELFF
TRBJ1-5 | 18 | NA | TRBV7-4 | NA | CASSLVRSDLIANQPQHF
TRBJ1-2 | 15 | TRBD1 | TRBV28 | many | CASSLQGARVYGYTF
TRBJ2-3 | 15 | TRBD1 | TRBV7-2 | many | CASSLVRGRTDTQYF
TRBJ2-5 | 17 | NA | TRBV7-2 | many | CASSHSRWDKSQETQYF
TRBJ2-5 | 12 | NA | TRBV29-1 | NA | CSAARIEETQYF
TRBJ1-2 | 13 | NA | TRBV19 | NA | CASKWATKGRYTF